This T cell receptor (beta chain) was captured in a study of shared clonotypes between healthy human individuals. Across the whole study: The plates for each donor numbered three CD4 naive, three CD4 memory, two CD8 naive and one CD8 memory.

Genomic DNA from each subset was divided evenly over several immunoSEQ plates. Data came from immunoSEQ multiplex PCR; TCRdb stores just in-frame clones and leaves some out. The table shows over 850,000 clones, with around 78% occurring only once. Trimming pared 4 bases from V and 10 bases from J, leaving 16 bases between. Looked up from germline, CDR1 is GTSNPN and CDR2 is SVGIG (reference sequence). CDR3 length: 12 residues. The sequencing input was memory CD4+ T cells from PBMCs. Subset of the sample: CD45RA-negative fraction. The sequence came from a man in his late teens or twenties in good health. Some clones in this sample may be carry-over from other donors' samples. The chain is built from TRBV30 and TRBJ1-1; D might be TRBD1 (6 bases). The CDR3 is CAWTNRDRRAFF. In DNA, the CDR3 is TGTGCCTGGACGAACAGGGACCGAAGAGCTTTCTTT.